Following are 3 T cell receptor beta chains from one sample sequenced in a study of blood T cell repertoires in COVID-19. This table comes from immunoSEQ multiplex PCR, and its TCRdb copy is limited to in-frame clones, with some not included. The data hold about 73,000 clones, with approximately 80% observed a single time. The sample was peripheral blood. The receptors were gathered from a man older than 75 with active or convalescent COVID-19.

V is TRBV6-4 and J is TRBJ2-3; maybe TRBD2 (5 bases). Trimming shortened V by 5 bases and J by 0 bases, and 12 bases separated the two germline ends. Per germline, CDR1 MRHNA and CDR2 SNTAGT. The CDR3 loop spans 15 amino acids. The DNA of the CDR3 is TGTGCCAGCAGTACCGACTACCTGAGCACAGATACGCAGTATTTT. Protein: CASSTDYLSTDTQYF.

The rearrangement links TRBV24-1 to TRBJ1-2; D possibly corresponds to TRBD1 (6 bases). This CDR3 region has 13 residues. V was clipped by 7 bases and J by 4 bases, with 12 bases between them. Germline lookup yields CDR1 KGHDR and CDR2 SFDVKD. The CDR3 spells CATSPGGGYGYTF. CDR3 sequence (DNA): TGTGCCACCAGCCCGGGGGGCGGCTATGGCTACACCTTC.

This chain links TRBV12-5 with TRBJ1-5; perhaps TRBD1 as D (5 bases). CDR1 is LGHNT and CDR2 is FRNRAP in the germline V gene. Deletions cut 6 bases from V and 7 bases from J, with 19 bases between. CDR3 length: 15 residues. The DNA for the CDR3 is TGTGCTAGTGGGCGTGACGACAGACCCCTCCAGCCCCAGCATTTT. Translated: CASGRDDRPLQPQHF.